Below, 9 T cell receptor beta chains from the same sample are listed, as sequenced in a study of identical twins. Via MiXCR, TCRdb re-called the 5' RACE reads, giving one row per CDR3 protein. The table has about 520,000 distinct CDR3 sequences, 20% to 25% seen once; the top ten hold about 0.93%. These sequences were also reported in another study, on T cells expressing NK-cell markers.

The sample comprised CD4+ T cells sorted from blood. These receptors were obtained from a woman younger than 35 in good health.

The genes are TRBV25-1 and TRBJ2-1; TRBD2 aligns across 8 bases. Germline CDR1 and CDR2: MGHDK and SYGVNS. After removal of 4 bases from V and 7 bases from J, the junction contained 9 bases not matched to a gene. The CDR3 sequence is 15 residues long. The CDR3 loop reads CASSGGGGLQNEQFF. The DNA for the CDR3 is TGTGCCAGCAGTGGTGGCGGGGGGTTGCAAAATGAGCAGTTCTTC.

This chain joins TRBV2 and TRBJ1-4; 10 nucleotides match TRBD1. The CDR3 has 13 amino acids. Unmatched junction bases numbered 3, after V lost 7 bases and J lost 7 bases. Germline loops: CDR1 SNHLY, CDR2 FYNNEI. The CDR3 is CASKDRGTEKLFF. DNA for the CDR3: TGTGCCAGCAAGGACAGGGGGACTGAAAAACTGTTTTTT.

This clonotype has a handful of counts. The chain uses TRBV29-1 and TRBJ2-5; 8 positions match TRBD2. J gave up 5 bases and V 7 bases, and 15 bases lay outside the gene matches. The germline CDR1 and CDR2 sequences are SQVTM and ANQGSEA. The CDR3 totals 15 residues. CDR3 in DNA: TGCAGCGCAACCAGGGGACTAGAAGGACGGGAGACCCAGTACTTC. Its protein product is CSATRGLEGRETQYF. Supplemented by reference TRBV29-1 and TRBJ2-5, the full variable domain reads SAVISQKPSRDICQRGTSLTIQCQVDSQVTMMFWYRQQPGQSLTLIATANQGSEATYESGFVIDKFPISRPNLTFSTLTVSNMSPEDSSIYLCSATRGLEGRETQYFGPGTRLLVL.

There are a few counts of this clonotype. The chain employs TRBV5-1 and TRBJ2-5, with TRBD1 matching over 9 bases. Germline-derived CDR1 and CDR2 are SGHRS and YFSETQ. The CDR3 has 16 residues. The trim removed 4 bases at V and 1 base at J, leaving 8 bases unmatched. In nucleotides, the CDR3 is TGCGCCAGCAGCCTTACCGGGACAGGGCCCCAAGAGACCCAGTACTTC. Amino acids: CASSLTGTGPQETQYF.

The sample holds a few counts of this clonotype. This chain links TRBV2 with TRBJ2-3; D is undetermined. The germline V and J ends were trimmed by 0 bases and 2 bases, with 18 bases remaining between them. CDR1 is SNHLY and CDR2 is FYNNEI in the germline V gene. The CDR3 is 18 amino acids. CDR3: CASSEALQNLSPTDTQYF. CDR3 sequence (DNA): TGTGCCAGCAGTGAAGCGCTTCAAAACTTGTCACCCACAGATACGCAGTATTTT.

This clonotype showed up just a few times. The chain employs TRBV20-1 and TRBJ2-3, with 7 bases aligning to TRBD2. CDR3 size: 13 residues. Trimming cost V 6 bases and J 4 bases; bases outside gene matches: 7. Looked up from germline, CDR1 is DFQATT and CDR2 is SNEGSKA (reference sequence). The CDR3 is CSARQGRADTQYF. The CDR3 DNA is TGCAGTGCCAGACAAGGGAGGGCAGATACGCAGTATTTT.

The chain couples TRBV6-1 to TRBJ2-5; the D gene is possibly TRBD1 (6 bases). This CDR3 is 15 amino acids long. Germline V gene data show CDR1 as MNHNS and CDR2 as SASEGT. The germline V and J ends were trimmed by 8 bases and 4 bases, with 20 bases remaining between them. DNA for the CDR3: TGTGCCAGCGGCCCACCCGGGACAAAGGGAGAGACCCAGTACTTC. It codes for CASGPPGTKGETQYF.

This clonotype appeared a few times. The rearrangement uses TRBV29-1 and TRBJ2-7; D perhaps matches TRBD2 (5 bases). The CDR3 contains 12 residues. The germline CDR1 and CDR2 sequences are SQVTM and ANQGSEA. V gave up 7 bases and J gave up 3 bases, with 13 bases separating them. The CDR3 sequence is CSANDRDYEQYF. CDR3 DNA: TGCAGCGCTAACGACCGGGACTACGAGCAGTACTTC.

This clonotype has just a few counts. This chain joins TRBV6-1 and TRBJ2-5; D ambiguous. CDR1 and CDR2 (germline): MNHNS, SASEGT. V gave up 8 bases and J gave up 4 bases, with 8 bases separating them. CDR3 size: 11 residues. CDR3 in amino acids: CASGGVETQYF. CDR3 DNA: TGTGCCAGCGGCGGAGTAGAGACCCAGTACTTC.